This is a list of T cell receptor beta chains from one sample in a study of T cells in Graves' hyperthyroidism and ophthalmopathy. TCRdb used MiXCR to reprocess the multiplex PCR reads, holding one entry per CDR3 protein. Counted here are under 400,000 distinct CDR3 sequences, about 15% occurring once; the ten biggest clones make up roughly a fifth. Sequenced input: blood. The receptors originated from a woman aged 55-70 years with Graves' ophthalmopathy. CDR3s leave out the opening cysteine and the closing phenylalanine or tryptophan. The order of the fields is V gene, J gene, CDR3 protein.

TRBV29-1	TRBJ1-4	SVEDGTGTHEKLF
TRBV5-1	TRBJ2-7	ASSLAGTGFTYEQY
TRBV24-1	TRBJ1-5	ATSPTGTNQPQH
TRBV7-2	TRBJ2-4	ASSLERGRENIQY
TRBV4-1	TRBJ2-7	ASSQGTGNYEQY
TRBV15	TRBJ2-1	ATSNPGLAGLEQF
TRBV5-5	TRBJ2-7	ASSEAGLAGGEQY
TRBV19	TRBJ2-1	ASSTTGIWYNEQF
TRBV2	TRBJ2-1	ASSDALRGPGVDEQF
TRBV10-3	TRBJ2-2	ASRGLSTGELF
TRBV20-1	TRBJ1-5	SASPGGGALNQPQH
TRBV27	TRBJ2-3	ASSSPWRGGGDTQY
TRBV30	TRBJ2-6	AWSAGLTPGANVLT
TRBV12-3/TRBV12-4	TRBJ2-7	ASSPGLAGGEQY
TRBV6-2/TRBV6-3	TRBJ2-7	ASSPISNEQY
TRBV20-1	TRBJ2-7	SARENTGDFYEQY
TRBV2	TRBJ2-7	ASSEIGLADRSYEQY
TRBV27	TRBJ2-1	ASRIGSSSSYNEQF
TRBV27	TRBJ2-7	ASSFGRAYEQY
TRBV20-1	TRBJ1-1	SARVTDRNTEAF
TRBV11-2	TRBJ2-5	ASSVQETQY
TRBV6-6	TRBJ1-6	ASSYSPAPNSPLH
TRBV28	TRBJ2-7	ASSSGTLYEQY
TRBV29-1	TRBJ2-3	SVETPGQGSDTQY
TRBV27	TRBJ2-1	ASSSPRQFIVSEQF
TRBV19	TRBJ1-2	ASTNDRGPDGYGYT
TRBV5-1	TRBJ1-6	ASSLSGSSYNSPLH
TRBV14	TRBJ2-1	ASSQDSGNSYNGQF
TRBV20-1	TRBJ2-1	SARVASGSSYNEQF
TRBV6-1	TRBJ1-1	ASSDLGRLNTEAF
TRBV19	TRBJ2-5	ASSEFLAGEGETQY
TRBV7-2	TRBJ2-1	ASSLDRGGAYNEQF
TRBV10-3	TRBJ2-5	AISDPGSQETQY
TRBV7-2	TRBJ2-3	ASSPRSAGTDTQY
TRBV12-3/TRBV12-4	TRBJ2-1	ASSAGTGTDEQF
TRBV7-2	TRBJ2-1	ASSVEAGNHYNEQF
TRBV3-1	TRBJ2-7	ASSQLAGDYEQY
TRBV2	TRBJ2-1	ASSEAAGLAALGNEQF
TRBV7-3	TRBJ2-1	ASSRSGRVNNEQF
TRBV11-2	TRBJ1-1	ASSPNRGGDTEAF
TRBV5-1	TRBJ2-2	ASSLEGPAGELF
TRBV29-1	TRBJ1-1	SVVGTEAF
TRBV16	TRBJ1-5	ASSQLQEGNQPQH
TRBV9	TRBJ2-3	ASSAQADTQY
TRBV20-1	TRBJ2-3	SASRRLSGTGDTQY
TRBV6-1	TRBJ1-1	ASSDPGEGRAF
TRBV2	TRBJ1-4	ASSTGIATNEKLF
TRBV11-2	TRBJ2-5	ASSLGRSGTQY
TRBV27	TRBJ2-7	ASSLSGGGGYEQY
TRBV29-1	TRBJ2-1	SVEEPGGQYNEQF
TRBV7-3	TRBJ2-5	ASSLTWERGETQY
TRBV2	TRBJ2-3	ASSVSFTDTQY
TRBV20-1	TRBJ2-2	SASKGGLVNTGELF
TRBV25-1	TRBJ1-1	ASSESMNTEAF